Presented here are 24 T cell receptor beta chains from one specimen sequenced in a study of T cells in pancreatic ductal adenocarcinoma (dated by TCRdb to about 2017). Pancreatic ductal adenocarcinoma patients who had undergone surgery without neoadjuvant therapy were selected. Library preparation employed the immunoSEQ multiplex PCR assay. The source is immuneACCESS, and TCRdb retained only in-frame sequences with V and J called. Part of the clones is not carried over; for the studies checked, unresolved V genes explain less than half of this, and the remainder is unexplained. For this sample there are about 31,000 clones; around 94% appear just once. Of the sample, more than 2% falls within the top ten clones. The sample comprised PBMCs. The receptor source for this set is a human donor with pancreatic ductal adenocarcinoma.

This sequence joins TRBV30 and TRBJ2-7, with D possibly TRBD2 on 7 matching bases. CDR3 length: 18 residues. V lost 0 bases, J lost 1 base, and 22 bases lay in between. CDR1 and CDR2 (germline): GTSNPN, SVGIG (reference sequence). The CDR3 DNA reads TGTGCCTGGAGTGTACGCAGGGGAGGGTGGGAGTTTTCCTACGAGCAGTACTTC. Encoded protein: CAWSVRRGGWEFSYEQYF.

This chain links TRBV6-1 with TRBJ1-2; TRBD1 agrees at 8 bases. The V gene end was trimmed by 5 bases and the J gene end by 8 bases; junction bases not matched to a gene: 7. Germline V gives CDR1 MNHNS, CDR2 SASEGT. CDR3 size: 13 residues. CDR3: CASSRGQGDGYTF. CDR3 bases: TGTGCCAGCAGTAGAGGACAGGGAGACGGCTACACCTTC.

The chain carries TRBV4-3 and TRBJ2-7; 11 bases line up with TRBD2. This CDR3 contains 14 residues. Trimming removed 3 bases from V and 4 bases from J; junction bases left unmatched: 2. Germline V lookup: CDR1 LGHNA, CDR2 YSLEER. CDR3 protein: CASSQTSGIYEQYF. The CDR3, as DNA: TGCGCCAGCAGCCAGACTAGCGGGATTTACGAGCAGTACTTC.

Written as DNA, the CDR3 is TGTGCCAGCAGCTTGGGGGGAAGGACTAGCGGAGGCTACGAGCAGTACTTC. As protein: CASSLGGRTSGGYEQYF. This rearrangement joins TRBV5-4 to TRBJ2-7, with 10 nucleotides matching TRBD2. Germline trimming cut 0 bases from V and 3 bases from J; bases unmatched to any gene: 9. Germline V CDR1 and CDR2: SGHNT, YYREEE (reference sequence). The CDR3 is 17 amino acids.

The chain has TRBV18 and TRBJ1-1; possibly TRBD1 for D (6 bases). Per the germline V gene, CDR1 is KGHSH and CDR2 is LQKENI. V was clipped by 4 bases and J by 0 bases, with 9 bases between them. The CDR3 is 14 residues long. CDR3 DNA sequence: TGTGCCAGCTCACAAGACAGGTTGAACACTGAAGCTTTCTTT. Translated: CASSQDRLNTEAFF.

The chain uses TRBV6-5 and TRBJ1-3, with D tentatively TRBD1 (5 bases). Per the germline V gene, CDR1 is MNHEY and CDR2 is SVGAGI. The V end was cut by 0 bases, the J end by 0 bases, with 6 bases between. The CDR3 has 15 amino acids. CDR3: CASSYSRDSGNTIYF. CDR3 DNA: TGTGCCAGCAGTTACTCCAGGGACTCTGGAAACACCATATATTTT.

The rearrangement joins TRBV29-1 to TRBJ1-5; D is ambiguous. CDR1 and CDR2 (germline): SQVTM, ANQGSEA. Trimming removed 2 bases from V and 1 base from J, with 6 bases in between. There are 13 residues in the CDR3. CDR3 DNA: TGCAGCGTTGAAATAGAGAGCAATCAGCCCCAGCATTTT. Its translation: CSVEIESNQPQHF.

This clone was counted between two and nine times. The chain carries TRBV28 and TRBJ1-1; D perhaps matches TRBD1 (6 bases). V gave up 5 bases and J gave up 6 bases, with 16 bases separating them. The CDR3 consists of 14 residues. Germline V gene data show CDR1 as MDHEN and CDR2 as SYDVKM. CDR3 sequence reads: CASSRRGFAAEAFF. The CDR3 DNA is TGTGCCAGCAGTCGTAGGGGGTTTGCGGCTGAAGCTTTCTTT. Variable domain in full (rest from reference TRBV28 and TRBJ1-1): DVKVTQSSRYLVKRTGEKVFLECVQDMDHENMFWYRQDPGLGLRLIYFSYDVKMKEKGDIPEGYSVSREKKERFSLILESASTNQTSMYLCASSRRGFAAEAFFGQGTRLTVV.

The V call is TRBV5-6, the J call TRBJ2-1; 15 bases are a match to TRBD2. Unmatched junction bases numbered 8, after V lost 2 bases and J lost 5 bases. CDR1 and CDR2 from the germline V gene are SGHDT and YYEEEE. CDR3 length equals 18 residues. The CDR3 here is CASSLPRTSGRANNEQFF. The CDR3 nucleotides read TGTGCCAGCAGCTTACCAAGGACTAGCGGGAGGGCGAACAATGAGCAGTTCTTC.

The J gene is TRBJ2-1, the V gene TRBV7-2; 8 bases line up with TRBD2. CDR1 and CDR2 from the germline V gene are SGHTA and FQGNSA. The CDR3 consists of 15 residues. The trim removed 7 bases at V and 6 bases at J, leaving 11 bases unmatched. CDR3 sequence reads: CASIPPNGRGNEQFF. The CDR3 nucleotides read TGTGCCAGCATCCCCCCTAACGGGAGGGGCAATGAGCAGTTCTTC.

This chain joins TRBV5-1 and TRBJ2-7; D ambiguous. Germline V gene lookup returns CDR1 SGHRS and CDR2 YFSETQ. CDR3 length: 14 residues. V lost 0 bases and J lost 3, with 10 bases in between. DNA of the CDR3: TGCGCCAGCAGCTTGGACCGTCACCTCTACGAGCAGTACTTC. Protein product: CASSLDRHLYEQYF.

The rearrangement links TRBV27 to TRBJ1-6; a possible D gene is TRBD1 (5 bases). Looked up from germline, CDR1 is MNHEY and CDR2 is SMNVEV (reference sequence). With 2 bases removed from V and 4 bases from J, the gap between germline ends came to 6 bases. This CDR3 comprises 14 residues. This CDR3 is CASSLRGYNSPLHF. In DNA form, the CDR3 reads TGTGCCAGCAGTTTACGGGGGTATAATTCACCCCTCCACTTT.

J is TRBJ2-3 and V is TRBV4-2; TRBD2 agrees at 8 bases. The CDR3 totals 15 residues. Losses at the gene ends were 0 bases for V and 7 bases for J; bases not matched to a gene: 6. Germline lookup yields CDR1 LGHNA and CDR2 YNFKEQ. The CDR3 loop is CASSQDLAGDNTQYF. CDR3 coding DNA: TGTGCCAGCAGCCAAGATCTAGCGGGCGACAATACGCAGTATTTT.

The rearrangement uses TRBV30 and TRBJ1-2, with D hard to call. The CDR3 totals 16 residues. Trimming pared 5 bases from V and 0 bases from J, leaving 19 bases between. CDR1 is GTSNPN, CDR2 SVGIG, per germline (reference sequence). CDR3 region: CAWAGWRVLANYGYTF. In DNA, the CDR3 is TGTGCCTGGGCGGGATGGCGTGTCCTAGCTAACTATGGCTACACCTTC.

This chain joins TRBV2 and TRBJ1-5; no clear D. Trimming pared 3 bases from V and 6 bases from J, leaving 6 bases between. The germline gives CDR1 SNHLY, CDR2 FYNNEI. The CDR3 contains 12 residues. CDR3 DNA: TGTGCCAGCAGTGATAGGGTTCAGCCCCAGCATTTT. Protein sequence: CASSDRVQPQHF.

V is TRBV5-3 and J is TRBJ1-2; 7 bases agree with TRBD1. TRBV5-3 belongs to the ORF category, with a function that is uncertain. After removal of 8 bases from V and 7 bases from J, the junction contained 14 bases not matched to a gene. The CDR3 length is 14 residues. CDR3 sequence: CASSLDRLDAGYTF. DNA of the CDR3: TGTGCCAGCAGTTTGGACAGGCTGGATGCTGGCTACACCTTC.

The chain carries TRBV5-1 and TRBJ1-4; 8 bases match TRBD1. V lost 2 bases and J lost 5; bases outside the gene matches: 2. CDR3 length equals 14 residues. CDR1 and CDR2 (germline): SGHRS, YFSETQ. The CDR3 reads CASSLSGGNEKLFF. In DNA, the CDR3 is TGCGCCAGCAGCTTATCAGGGGGCAATGAAAAACTGTTTTTT. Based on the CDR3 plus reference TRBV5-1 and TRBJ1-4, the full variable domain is KAGVTQTPRYLIKTRGQQVTLSCSPISGHRSVSWYQQTPGQGLQFLFEYFSETQRNKGNFPGRFSGRQFSNSRSEMNVSTLELGDSALYLCASSLSGGNEKLFFGSGTQLSVL.

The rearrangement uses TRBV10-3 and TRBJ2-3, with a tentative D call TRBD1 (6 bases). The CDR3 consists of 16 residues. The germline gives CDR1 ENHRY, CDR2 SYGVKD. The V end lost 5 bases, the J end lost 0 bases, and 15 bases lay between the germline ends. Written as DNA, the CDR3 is TGTGCCATCAGTTCCTCCGGGACAACGAGCACAGATACGCAGTATTTT. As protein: CAISSSGTTSTDTQYF.

The CDR3 sequence is CASSLAGVYEQYF. The CDR3 coding sequence is TGTGCCAGCAGCTTAGCGGGAGTGTACGAGCAGTACTTC. The J gene is TRBJ2-7, the V gene TRBV7-2; perhaps TRBD2 as D (5 bases). The CDR3 extends over 13 amino acids. Germline V CDR1 and CDR2: SGHTA, FQGNSA. Trimming took 0 bases from V and 4 from J, leaving 7 bases between them.

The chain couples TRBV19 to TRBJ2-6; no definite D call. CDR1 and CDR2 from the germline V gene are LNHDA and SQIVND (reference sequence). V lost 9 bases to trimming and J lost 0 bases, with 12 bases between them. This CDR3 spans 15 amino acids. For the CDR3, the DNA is TGTGCCAGCTGGAACACGTTCTCTGGGGCCAACGTCCTGACTTTC. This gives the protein CASWNTFSGANVLTF.

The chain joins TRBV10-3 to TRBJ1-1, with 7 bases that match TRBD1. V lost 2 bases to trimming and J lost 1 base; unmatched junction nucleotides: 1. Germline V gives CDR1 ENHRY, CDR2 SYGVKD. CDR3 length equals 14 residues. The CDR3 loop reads CAISETGANTEAFF. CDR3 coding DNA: TGTGCCATCAGTGAGACAGGGGCGAACACTGAAGCTTTCTTT.

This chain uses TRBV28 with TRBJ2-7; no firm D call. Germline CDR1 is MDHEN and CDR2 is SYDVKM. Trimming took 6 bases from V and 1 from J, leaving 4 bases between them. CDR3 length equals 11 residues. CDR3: CASSWSYEQYF. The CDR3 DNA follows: TGTGCCAGCAGCTGGTCCTACGAGCAGTACTTC. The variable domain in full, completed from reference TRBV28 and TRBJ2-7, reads DVKVTQSSRYLVKRTGEKVFLECVQDMDHENMFWYRQDPGLGLRLIYFSYDVKMKEKGDIPEGYSVSREKKERFSLILESASTNQTSMYLCASSWSYEQYFGPGTRLTVT.

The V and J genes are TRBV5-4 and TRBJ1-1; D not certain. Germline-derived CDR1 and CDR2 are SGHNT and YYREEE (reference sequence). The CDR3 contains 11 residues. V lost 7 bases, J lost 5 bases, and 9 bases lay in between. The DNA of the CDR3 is TGTGCCAGCGGGCGTGGGACTGAAGCTTTCTTT. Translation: CASGRGTEAFF.

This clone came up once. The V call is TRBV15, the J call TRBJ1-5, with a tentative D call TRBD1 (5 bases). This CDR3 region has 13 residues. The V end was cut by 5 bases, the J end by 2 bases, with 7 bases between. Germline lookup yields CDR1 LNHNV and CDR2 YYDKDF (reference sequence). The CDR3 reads CATSGRGNQPQHF. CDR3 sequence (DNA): TGTGCCACCAGCGGCAGGGGCAATCAGCCCCAGCATTTT.